The 10 T cell receptor beta chains given below trace back to one sample, sequenced in a study of T cell repertoires in cytomegalovirus infection (dated by TCRdb to about 2019). The treatment or condition tag for this specimen amounts to: in vitro stimulation with specific CMV peptide epitopes to enrich CMV-specific T cells. These receptors lack a known antigen. TCRdb lists the instrument as Illumina HiSeq 1500. TCRdb passed the public sequencing reads through fastp at Q25 and MiXCR, retaining productive beta sequences. Each CDR3 protein gets just one entry, which takes the most common genes and DNA from the rows behind it. This sample gives about 770,000 distinct CDR3 sequences in total; under 35% of them show up just once. Of the sample, roughly 13% is held by the ten largest clones. Source: cultured CD8+ T cells from PBMCs, taken from culture after CMV antigen stimulation. The receptors stem from a human donor in good health (CMV status not recorded). Some clones in this sample may be carry-over from other donors' samples.

This clonotype was observed a few times. This chain uses TRBV14 with TRBJ1-5; D is perhaps TRBD1 (6 bases). V was cut by 1 base and J by 2 bases, with 18 bases left in between. The germline gives CDR1 SGHDN, CDR2 FVKESK. The CDR3 is made up of 18 amino acids. CDR3 sequence (DNA): TGTGCCAGCAGCCAAGCCCTGGGGGGGCAGGCGGGCAATCAGCCCCAGCATTTT. It encodes CASSQALGGQAGNQPQHF. The whole variable domain, remainder taken from reference TRBV14 and TRBJ1-5, is EAGVTQFPSHSVIEKGQTVTLRCDPISGHDNLYWYRRVMGKEIKFLLHFVKESKQDESGMPNNRFLAERTGGTYSTLKVQPAELEDSGVYFCASSQALGGQAGNQPQHFGDGTRLSIL.

Points on this clonotype: This may come from a read error, since a much larger clone is one base off. This chain uses TRBV7-8 with TRBJ2-3, with D unclear. Deletions cut 4 bases from V and 3 bases from J, with 8 bases between. The CDR3 extends over 13 amino acids. Germline-derived CDR1 and CDR2 are SGHVS and FQNEAQ. CDR3 bases: TGTGCCAGCAGCTACCTTCAAACAGATACGCAGTATTTT. Its protein product is CASSYLQTDTQYF.

This clonotype was detected many times. The rearrangement links TRBV12-3 or TRBV12-4 to TRBJ2-2, with 10 bases fitting TRBD2. V dropped 3 bases and J dropped 4; count of bases not matched to a gene: 8. The CDR3 extends over 17 amino acids. The CDR3 DNA follows: TGTGCCAGCAGTTTCATCCTAGCGGGGGCCCTCACCGGGGAGCTGTTTTTT. It codes for CASSFILAGALTGELFF.

This clonotype appeared many times. The J gene is TRBJ1-5, the V gene TRBV12-3 or TRBV12-4, with D unresolved. This CDR3 is 11 amino acids long. Trimming removed 3 bases from V and 6 bases from J, with 3 bases in between. DNA for the CDR3: TGTGCCAGCAGTTTTTCTCAGCCCCAGCATTTT. Translated: CASSFSQPQHF.

The chain carries TRBV19 and TRBJ2-2, with TRBD1 matching over 7 bases. In germline, CDR1 is LNHDA, CDR2 SQIVND (reference sequence). The V gene end was trimmed by 5 bases and the J gene end by 6 bases; junction bases not matched to a gene: 6. The CDR3 contains 14 residues. The CDR3 coding sequence is TGTGCCAGTAGTGGGATACAGGGGTCCGGGGAGCTGTTTTTT. As protein: CASSGIQGSGELFF.

In its sample, this clonotype was seen a few times. The V and J genes are TRBV12-5 and TRBJ2-5; maybe TRBD2 (5 bases). Germline CDR1 is LGHNT and CDR2 is FRNRAP. Trimming took off 2 bases at V and 3 bases at J, with 7 bases between the two ends. The CDR3 contains 13 residues. For the CDR3, the DNA is TGTGCTAGTGGTTTGTTCGGGAAAGAGACCCAGTACTTC. Translating it yields CASGLFGKETQYF.

The rearrangement links TRBV2 to TRBJ1-2; TRBD1 agrees at 7 bases. CDR3 length equals 16 residues. Germline V gives CDR1 SNHLY, CDR2 FYNNEI. The ends lost 2 bases at V and 6 bases at J; junction bases unmatched: 12. The CDR3 DNA sequence: TGTGCCAGCAGTGAAAGGGGGCGCCCCGAGAAGAATGGCTACACCTTC. It translates to CASSERGRPEKNGYTF.

The V gene is TRBV7-3, the J gene TRBJ1-1, with D perhaps matching TRBD1 (6 bases). Trimming left V 5 bases short and J 3 bases short, with 13 bases between. This CDR3 region has 14 residues. Germline V gene data show CDR1 as SGHTA and CDR2 as FQGTGA. CDR3 residues: CASSMTGSDTEAFF. CDR3 nucleotides: TGTGCCAGCAGCATGACAGGATCTGACACTGAAGCTTTCTTT.

The chain uses TRBV12-5 and TRBJ2-1; 10 nucleotides align to TRBD1. With V trimmed by 1 base and J by 8 bases, 5 bases remained unmatched. The CDR3 covers 15 residues. Looked up from germline, CDR1 is LGHNT and CDR2 is FRNRAP. CDR3 nucleotides: TGTGCTAGTGGTTTGGGGACAGGGGGTTTCGATGAGCAGTTCTTC. Protein: CASGLGTGGFDEQFF.

This chain connects TRBV7-9 to TRBJ2-4, with TRBD1 identical over 8 bases. Looked up from germline, CDR1 is SEHNR and CDR2 is FQNEAQ (reference sequence). This CDR3 is built from 16 residues. The J segment lost 1 base and the V segment lost 5 bases, leaving 7 bases of the junction unmatched. DNA for the CDR3: TGTGCCAGCAGCGAACGGACAGGGAGGGCCAAAAACATTCAGTACTTC. This translates into CASSERTGRAKNIQYF.